This T cell receptor beta chain was obtained from a study of tissue T cells after allogeneic stem cell transplantation. On the study more broadly: Of the grafts for graft-versus-host disease patients, four were unmodified and three CD34-selected. General study findings and limits: Shared clones across patients were few; motif clustering revealed tissue-specific shared signatures. Sampling depth was limited, and the cohort was small and clinically varied.

About this clone itself: Its antigen is unknown.

Adult allogeneic hematopoietic cell transplant recipients with steroid-refractory graft-versus-host disease were prospectively enrolled for research autopsy. The table came from immunoSEQ multiplex PCR; TCRdb's copy has only in-frame clones and leaves some out. The sample includes 700 to 900 clones, 40% to 55% of them seen just once. The CDR3 runs to 15 residues. Germline CDR1 and CDR2: MNHNY and SVGAGI (reference sequence). V dropped 2 bases and J dropped 2 bases, with 12 bases sitting between them. The clonotype comes from a female patient aged 40 to 75 with steroid-refractory graft-versus-host disease after an allogeneic stem cell transplant. Some of these T cells may belong to the graft donor. J is TRBJ2-5 and V is TRBV6-6, with D unclear. The sequencing here drew on kidney tissue, taken at autopsy. This CDR3 is CASSYTEIGQETQYF. CDR3 DNA sequence: TGTGCCAGCAGTTACACGGAAATAGGACAAGAGACCCAGTACTTC.